The following is a T cell receptor beta chain sequence with its context. The antigen is unknown. Primers for the PCR totalled 60 Vbeta and 13 Jbeta. Sequencing was performed with immunoSEQ multiplex PCR; in TCRdb, only in-frame clones are kept and a portion is missing. The sample includes roughly 200,000 clones, around nine tenths seen only once; the top ten take approximately 1%. This sample stems from a study of cytomegalovirus exposure and HLA in healthy donors. Looking at the study overall: Out of 150 million to 200 million T cells, an earlier analysis found more than 95 million unique TCR beta sequences in total. Notes on the study in general: Among TCR beta chains, those listed as cytomegalovirus-associated numbered more than 150. Accurate HLA-A and HLA-B prediction from TCR beta sequences was reported for most subjects.

Germline assignment: CDR1 WNHNN and CDR2 SYGVQD (reference sequence). The CDR3 spans 12 residues. Trimming removed 0 bases at V and 9 bases at J, with 6 bases between. The chain links TRBV10-1 to TRBJ2-1, with no clear D. Sequencing was done on a sample of PBMCs. This TCR derives from a woman aged 18-29 years in good health and CMV-seronegative. As DNA, the CDR3 is TGCGCCAGCAGTGAGTCTAGTGGTGAGCAGTTCTTC. Amino acids: CASSESSGEQFF.